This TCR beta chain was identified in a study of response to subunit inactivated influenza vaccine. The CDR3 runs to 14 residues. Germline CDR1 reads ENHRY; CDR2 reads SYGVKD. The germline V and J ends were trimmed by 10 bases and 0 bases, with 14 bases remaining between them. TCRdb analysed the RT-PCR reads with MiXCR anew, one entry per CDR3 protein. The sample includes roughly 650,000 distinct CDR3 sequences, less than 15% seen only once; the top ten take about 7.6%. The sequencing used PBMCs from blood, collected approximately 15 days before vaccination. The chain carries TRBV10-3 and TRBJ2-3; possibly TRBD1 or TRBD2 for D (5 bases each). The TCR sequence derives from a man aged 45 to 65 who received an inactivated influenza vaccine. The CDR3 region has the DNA TGTGCCACACGGGACCGCTCTAGCACAGATACGCAGTATTTT. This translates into CATRDRSSTDTQYF.